By frequency, the clone carrying this T cell receptor beta chain is medium-sized (0.01 to 0.1%). Germline V CDR1 and CDR2: SGHVS, FNYEAQ. The CDR3 runs to 12 residues. This specimen comes from a study of T cell clusters in autoimmune cytopenias. TRB rearrangements were amplified by touch-down multiplex PCR with mixed TRB-A/B primers. Following a re-call of the multiplex PCR reads, TCRdb has one entry per CDR3 protein and lacks DNA. This sample contains around 1,800 distinct CDR3 sequences. Each sample's input was 200 to 250 ng genomic DNA, roughly 38,000 genome equivalents. The sample was also reused in another study, on T cell repertoires in aging, cancer and after chemotherapy. That study adds: Roughly 10 million TCR reads made up the full dataset. Untreated cancer patients had significantly lower blood TCR diversity than age-matched healthy donors.

The clonotype originates from a human donor with chronic lymphocytic leukemia. The sample comprised peripheral blood. The chain couples TRBV7-6 to TRBJ2-7; no DNA is available, so the TRBD1 call from TCRdb remains unchecked. CDR3 sequence: CASSSTGGEQYF.